These 21 T cell receptor beta chains share one sample of origin, sequenced in a study of T cells after yellow fever vaccination. TCRdb analysed the 5' RACE reads with MiXCR anew, one entry per CDR3 protein. The sample carries around 250,000 distinct CDR3 sequences, roughly 7.2% recorded once. Source: CD4+ T cells sorted from PBMCs, taken 15 days after the yellow fever booster vaccination. The source of these receptors is a young man who received the YFV17D yellow fever vaccine.

As for this clonotype: One end of the junction is discordant with germline, which a read error may explain. The chain links TRBV20-1 to TRBJ2-1; TRBD2 aligns across 9 bases. CDR3 size: 18 residues. The germline CDR1 and CDR2 sequences are DFQATT and SNEGSKA (reference sequence). As DNA, the CDR3 is TGCTGTGCCCATCCTCCGGGGCTAGCGGGGAGCTCCTACAATGAGCAGTTCTTC. As protein: CCAHPPGLAGSSYNEQFF.

Worth noting for this clonotype: Sequence at one end of the junction differs from germline and may be a read error. The J gene is TRBJ2-6, the V gene TRBV24-1; 8 bases map to TRBD1. The CDR3 has 17 residues. Per germline, CDR1 KGHDR and CDR2 SFDVKD. The CDR3 spells CAISPRTGQAGANVLTF. The CDR3 DNA sequence: TGTGCCATCAGTCCTAGGACAGGGCAGGCAGGGGCCAACGTCCTGACTTTC.

This chain joins TRBV5-1 and TRBJ1-5, with 9 bases identical to TRBD1. Germline CDR1 reads SGHRS; CDR2 reads YFSETQ. The CDR3 length is 14 residues. V lost 3 bases, J lost 5 bases, and 3 bases stayed unmatched. The CDR3, as DNA: TGCGCCAGCAGCTGGGGACAGGGCGATCAGCCCCAGCATTTT. This gives the protein CASSWGQGDQPQHF.

V gene TRBV9 combines with J gene TRBJ2-7; no clear D gene. CDR3 size: 12 residues. Germline assignment: CDR1 SGDLS and CDR2 YYNGEE. Trimming shortened V by 3 bases and J by 5 bases, and 9 bases separated the two germline ends. CDR3 DNA: TGTGCCAGCAGCGGATCCCACAACGAGCAGTACTTC. This sequence encodes CASSGSHNEQYF.

This clonotype was seen repeatedly, ten times or more. This chain links TRBV20-1 with TRBJ2-1; 9 bases are a match to TRBD2. V was pared by 5 bases and J by 4 bases, with 3 bases of the junction left unmatched. The V gene's germline CDR1 is DFQATT and CDR2 SNEGSKA (reference sequence). The CDR3 contains 13 residues. CDR3 sequence reads: CSAQAGGYNEQFF. CDR3 in DNA: TGCAGTGCTCAAGCGGGGGGATACAATGAGCAGTTCTTC.

This clonotype was counted a few times. The chain carries TRBV7-2 and TRBJ2-5, with 14 bases lining up with TRBD2. Germline-derived CDR1 and CDR2 are SGHTA and FQGNSA. This CDR3 region has 15 residues. J was trimmed by 5 bases and V by 8 bases; bases with no gene match: 7. The CDR3 loop reads CASGTSGRRKETQYF. In DNA form, the CDR3 reads TGTGCCAGCGGGACTAGCGGGAGAAGGAAGGAGACCCAGTACTTC.

This clonotype was seen ten or more times. This chain joins TRBV29-1 and TRBJ2-7; D is possibly TRBD2 (5 bases). The CDR3 runs to 13 residues. Germline V gene lookup returns CDR1 SQVTM and CDR2 ANQGSEA. V was clipped by 5 bases and J by 0 bases, with 11 bases between them. Here the CDR3 reads CSVRTGSSYEQYF. DNA of the CDR3: TGCAGCGTTCGCACGGGGAGCTCCTACGAGCAGTACTTC.

The chain combines TRBV7-2 with TRBJ2-5; 7 positions agree with TRBD2. CDR1 and CDR2 (germline): SGHTA, FQGNSA. V trimming: 8 bases; J trimming: 2 bases; junction bases outside the gene matches: 5. This CDR3 spans 13 amino acids. The CDR3 loop reads CASERDQQETQYF. In DNA form, the CDR3 reads TGTGCCAGCGAGCGGGACCAGCAAGAGACCCAGTACTTC.

This clonotype was seen only a few times. The chain links TRBV9 to TRBJ2-2; D not certain. V lost 6 bases and J lost 2, with 8 bases in between. The CDR3 sequence is 13 residues long. Germline V gives CDR1 SGDLS, CDR2 YYNGEE. The CDR3 nucleotides are TGTGCCAGCACCGGACCAAACACCGGGGAGCTGTTTTTT. Translating it yields CASTGPNTGELFF.

This clonotype was detected a few times. This rearrangement joins TRBV13 to TRBJ2-7; D call uncertain. Trimming removed 5 bases from V and 2 bases from J, with 4 bases in between. CDR1 is PRHDT, CDR2 FYEKMQ, per germline (reference sequence). CDR3 length: 11 residues. Written as DNA, the CDR3 is TGTGCCAGCAGCGGCCCCTACGAGCAGTACTTC. This encodes CASSGPYEQYF.

This clonotype was found many times. The chain is built from TRBV20-1 and TRBJ2-7, with TRBD2 matching 8 bases. This CDR3 comprises 15 residues. V lost 3 bases and J lost 0; bases outside the gene matches: 7. Germline CDR1 reads DFQATT; CDR2 reads SNEGSKA (reference sequence). In DNA form, the CDR3 reads TGCAGTGCTAGGGATAGCGGGGCGAGCTCCTACGAGCAGTACTTC. This sequence encodes CSARDSGASSYEQYF.

CDR3 nucleotide sequence: TGTGCCAGCAGTTTCGCCGGGACTAGCGGGAGAACAGATACGCAGTATTTT. The encoded protein is CASSFAGTSGRTDTQYF. The chain employs TRBV12-3 or TRBV12-4 and TRBJ2-3; 14 bases map to TRBD2. The CDR3 extends over 17 amino acids. The V and J ends lost 3 bases and 3 bases, in that order; junction bases with no gene match: 5.

The rearrangement uses TRBV7-6 and TRBJ2-7, with D perhaps TRBD2 (5 bases). This CDR3 contains 14 residues. Deletions cut 7 bases from V and 2 bases from J, with 15 bases between. CDR1 is SGHVS and CDR2 is FNYEAQ in the germline V gene. The CDR3 protein is CASNRGLLAYEQYF. CDR3 nucleotide sequence: TGTGCCAGCAACCGCGGACTCCTAGCCTACGAGCAGTACTTC.

This clonotype was found a few times. The rearrangement uses TRBV3-1 and TRBJ1-5; D is possibly TRBD1 (5 bases). CDR1 and CDR2 from the germline V gene are LGHDT and YNNKEL (reference sequence). Trimming left V 3 bases short and J 2 bases short, with 11 bases between. The CDR3 runs to 15 residues. CDR3 protein: CASSHSGNRNQPQHF. CDR3 nucleotides: TGTGCCAGCAGCCACTCAGGGAATCGCAATCAGCCCCAGCATTTT.

This clonotype was seen a handful of times. The chain is built from TRBV7-8 and TRBJ1-1, with D perhaps matching TRBD1 (6 bases). The CDR3 is 12 amino acids. Per the germline V gene, CDR1 is SGHVS and CDR2 is FQNEAQ. Trimming pared 1 base from V and 11 bases from J, leaving 11 bases between. As DNA, the CDR3 is TGTGCCAGCAGCTTAGTTTCGGGGGCCGCTTTCTTT. Translating gives CASSLVSGAAFF.

This clonotype was recorded at least ten times. The chain couples TRBV28 to TRBJ2-7; D possibly corresponds to TRBD2 (6 bases). Germline CDR1 is MDHEN and CDR2 is SYDVKM. The CDR3 loop spans 14 amino acids. With 6 bases removed from V and 2 bases from J, the gap between germline ends came to 14 bases. CDR3 DNA: TGTGCCAGCAGCACCTCTAGCGCCACCTACGAGCAGTACTTC. This gives the protein CASSTSSATYEQYF.

The chain recombines TRBV18 with TRBJ2-7; 10 bases map to TRBD2. The junction had 8 bases not matched to a gene; V was cut back by 0 bases and J by 3 bases. Germline V gives CDR1 KGHSH, CDR2 LQKENI. The CDR3 sequence is 17 residues long. For the CDR3, the DNA is TGTGCCAGCTCACCACCGCCTGGACTAGCGGCCAACTACGAGCAGTACTTC. Translation: CASSPPPGLAANYEQYF.

V gene TRBV4-1 combines with J gene TRBJ2-5, with D possibly matching TRBD2 (5 bases). V lost 4 bases, J lost 3 bases, and 9 bases lay in between. The CDR3 covers 13 residues. Germline values: CDR1 MGHRA, CDR2 YSYEKL. The CDR3 nucleotides read TGCGCCAGCAGCCCGGGATTCAAAGAGACCCAGTACTTC. This codes for CASSPGFKETQYF.

This clonotype has a count of ten or more. The gene calls are TRBV15 and TRBJ1-1; D uncertain. This CDR3 has 13 residues. The germline CDR1 and CDR2 sequences are LNHNV and YYDKDF (reference sequence). Trimming cost V 5 bases and J 0 bases, with 7 bases left between them. CDR3 sequence: CATSGILNTEAFF. Written as DNA, the CDR3 is TGTGCCACCAGCGGCATCCTGAACACTGAAGCTTTCTTT.

Ten or more counts support this clonotype. V and J are TRBV3-1 and TRBJ1-3, with 7 positions matching TRBD1. J lost 0 bases, V lost 3 bases, and 5 bases had no gene match. Germline CDR1 LGHDT, CDR2 YNNKEL (reference sequence). The CDR3 runs 16 residues. CDR3 residues: CASSHPGTASGNTIYF. CDR3 coding DNA: TGTGCCAGCAGCCACCCCGGGACAGCCTCTGGAAACACCATATATTTT.

The chain joins TRBV20-1 to TRBJ2-3, with 11 bases lining up with TRBD1. V lost 7 bases to trimming and J lost 2 bases; unmatched junction nucleotides: 14. The CDR3 runs to 17 residues. From germline, CDR1 is DFQATT and CDR2 SNEGSKA (reference sequence). In nucleotides, the CDR3 is TGCAGTGTTCCCTCCCGGGGACAGGGGGTCCTCACAGATACGCAGTATTTT. Protein sequence: CSVPSRGQGVLTDTQYF.